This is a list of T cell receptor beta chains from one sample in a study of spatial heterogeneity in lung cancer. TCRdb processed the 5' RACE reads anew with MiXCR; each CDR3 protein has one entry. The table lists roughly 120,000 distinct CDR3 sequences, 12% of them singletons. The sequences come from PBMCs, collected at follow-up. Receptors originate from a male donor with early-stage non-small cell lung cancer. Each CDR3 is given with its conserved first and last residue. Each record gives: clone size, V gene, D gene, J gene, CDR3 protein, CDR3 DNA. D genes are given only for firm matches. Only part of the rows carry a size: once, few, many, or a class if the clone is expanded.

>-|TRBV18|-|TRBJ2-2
CASSLTLGNTGELFF
TGTGCCAGCTCACTTACCTTGGGGAACACCGGGGAGCTGTTTTTT
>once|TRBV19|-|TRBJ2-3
CASSIGQGVDTQYF
TGTGCCAGTAGTATCGGGCAGGGAGTAGATACGCAGTATTTT
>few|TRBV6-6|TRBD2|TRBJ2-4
CASRRLAENIQYF
TGTGCCAGCAGACGACTAGCGGAAAACATTCAGTACTTC
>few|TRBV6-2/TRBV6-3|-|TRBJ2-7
CASSRGQSYEQYF
TGTGCCAGCAGCCGAGGACAGTCCTACGAGCAGTACTTC
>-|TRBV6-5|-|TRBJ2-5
CASSSPGTSYF
TGTGCCAGCAGTTCCCCCGGGACTTCTTACTTC
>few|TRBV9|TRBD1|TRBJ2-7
CASSLQKTGKHEQYF
TGTGCCAGCAGCCTTCAAAAGACAGGGAAGCACGAGCAGTACTTC
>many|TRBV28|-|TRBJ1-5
CASSLILHIASAANQPQHF
TGTGCCAGCAGTTTAATCCTCCATATCGCGTCCGCCGCCAATCAGCCCCAGCATTTT
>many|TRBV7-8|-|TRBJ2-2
CASSYKLKTGELFF
TGTGCCAGCAGCTACAAGTTGAAAACCGGGGAGCTGTTTTTT
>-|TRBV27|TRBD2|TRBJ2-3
CASSLAGGPIDTQYF
TGTGCCAGCAGTTTAGCGGGGGGGCCCATAGATACGCAGTATTTT
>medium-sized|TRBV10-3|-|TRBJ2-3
CAISESSNSWDTQYF
TGTGCCATCAGTGAGTCATCTAATTCGTGGGATACGCAGTATTTT
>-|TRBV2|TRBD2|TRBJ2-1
CASTLTTSGGANEQFF
TGTGCCAGCACCCTCACGACTAGCGGGGGGGCCAATGAGCAGTTCTTC
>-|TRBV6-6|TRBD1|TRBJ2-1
CASSYSGQGTNEQFF
TGTGCCAGCAGTTACTCAGGACAGGGAACCAATGAGCAGTTCTTC
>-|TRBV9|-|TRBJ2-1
CASSVAAPPDNEQFF
TGTGCCAGCAGCGTAGCTGCACCTCCTGACAATGAGCAGTTCTTC
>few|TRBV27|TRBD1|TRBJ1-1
CASSITGTGGTEAFF
TGTGCCAGCAGTATCACCGGGACAGGGGGCACTGAAGCTTTCTTT
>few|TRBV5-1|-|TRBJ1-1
CASSLGARGGNTEAFF
TGCGCCAGCAGCTTGGGGGCTCGGGGAGGAAACACTGAAGCTTTCTTT
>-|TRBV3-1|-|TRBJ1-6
CASSLQGSPPLHF
TGTGCCAGCAGCTTACAGGGTAGTCCACCCCTCCACTTT
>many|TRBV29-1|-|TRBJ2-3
CSVVTWSTDTQYF
TGCAGCGTTGTAACGTGGAGCACAGATACGCAGTATTTT
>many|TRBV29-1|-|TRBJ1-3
CSVSGEGDSGNTIYF
TGCAGCGTTTCGGGCGAGGGAGACTCTGGAAACACCATATATTTT
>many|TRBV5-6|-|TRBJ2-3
CASSYKGYTDTQYF
TGTGCCAGCAGTTACAAGGGATACACAGATACGCAGTATTTT
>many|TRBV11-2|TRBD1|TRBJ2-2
CASSFQGAGTGELFF
TGTGCCAGCAGCTTCCAGGGGGCTGGGACCGGGGAGCTGTTTTTT
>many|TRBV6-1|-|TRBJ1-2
CASSGAPSGYTF
TGTGCCAGCAGTGGGGCGCCGAGTGGCTACACCTTC
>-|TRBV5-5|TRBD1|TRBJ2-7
CASSLPGGDEQYF
TGTGCCAGCAGCTTACCAGGGGGTGACGAGCAGTACTTC
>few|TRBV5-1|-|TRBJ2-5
CASSAGQNQETQYF
TGCGCCAGCAGCGCGGGACAGAATCAAGAGACCCAGTACTTC
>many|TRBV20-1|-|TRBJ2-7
CSAPRGGGKEQYF
TGCAGTGCTCCAAGGGGAGGGGGCAAGGAGCAGTACTTC
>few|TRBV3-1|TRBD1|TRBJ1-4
CASTPGQGARYIWTNEKLFF
TGTGCCAGCACCCCGGGACAGGGGGCGCGCTATATATGGACTAATGAAAAACTGTTTTTT
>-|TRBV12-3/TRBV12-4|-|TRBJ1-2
CASSKSGYGYTF
TGTGCCAGCAGTAAGAGTGGCTATGGCTACACCTTC
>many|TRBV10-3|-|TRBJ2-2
CAISARAEAGELFF
TGTGCCATCAGTGCCAGGGCGGAGGCCGGGGAGCTGTTTTTT
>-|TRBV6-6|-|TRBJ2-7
CASTRENYEQYF
TGTGCCAGCACCAGAGAGAACTACGAGCAGTACTTC
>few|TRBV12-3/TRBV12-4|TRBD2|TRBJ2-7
CASSLKAGPSYEQYF
TGTGCCAGCAGTCTTAAAGCGGGGCCTTCCTACGAGCAGTACTTC
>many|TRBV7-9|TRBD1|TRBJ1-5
CASIPTGPQPQHF
TGTGCCAGCATCCCGACAGGGCCTCAGCCCCAGCATTTT
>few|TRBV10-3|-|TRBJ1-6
CAIRDRTAAYNSPLHF
TGTGCCATCAGGGACCGGACTGCCGCCTATAATTCACCCCTCCACTTT
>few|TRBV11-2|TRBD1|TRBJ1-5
CASSETGAQPQHF
TGTGCCAGCAGCGAAACAGGGGCTCAGCCCCAGCATTTT
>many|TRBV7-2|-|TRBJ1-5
CASSYWGPGQPQHF
TGTGCCAGCAGCTACTGGGGGCCGGGCCAGCCCCAGCATTTT
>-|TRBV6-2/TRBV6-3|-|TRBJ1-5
CASSPRPGSSNQPQHF
TGTGCCAGCAGTCCGCGCCCAGGTAGTAGCAATCAGCCCCAGCATTTT
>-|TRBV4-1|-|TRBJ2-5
CASSQAIQGRQETQYF
TGCGCCAGCAGCCAAGCTATCCAGGGGAGACAAGAGACCCAGTACTTC
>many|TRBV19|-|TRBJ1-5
CASSMLNQPQHF
TGTGCCAGTAGTATGTTGAATCAGCCCCAGCATTTT
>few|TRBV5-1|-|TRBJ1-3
CASSPGEPSGNTIYF
TGCGCCAGCAGCCCCGGCGAGCCCTCTGGAAACACCATATATTTT
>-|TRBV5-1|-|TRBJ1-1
CASSDGGTEAFF
TGCGCCAGCAGCGACGGAGGCACTGAAGCTTTCTTT
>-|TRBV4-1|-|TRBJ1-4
CASSPTEGNEKLFF
TGCGCCAGCAGCCCCACCGAGGGTAATGAAAAACTGTTTTTT
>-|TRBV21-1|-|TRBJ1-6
CASSKAWSIFQKDSPLHF
TGTGCCAGCAGCAAAGCCTGGTCAATTTTTCAGAAGGATTCACCCCTCCACTTT
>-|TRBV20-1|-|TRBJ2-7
CSADRSYEQYF
TGCAGTGCTGACCGCTCCTACGAGCAGTACTTC
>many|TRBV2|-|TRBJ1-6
CASREDRNSPLHF
TGTGCCAGCAGGGAAGACAGAAATTCACCCCTCCACTTT
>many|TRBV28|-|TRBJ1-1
CASSSPSGYTEAFF
TGTGCCAGCAGTTCCCCCTCGGGTTACACTGAAGCTTTCTTT
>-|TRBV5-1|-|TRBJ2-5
CASSLASSEQETQYF
TGCGCCAGCAGCTTGGCCTCGTCAGAACAAGAGACCCAGTACTTC
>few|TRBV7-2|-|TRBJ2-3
CASSRGRDTQYF
TGTGCCAGCAGCCGAGGAAGAGATACGCAGTATTTT
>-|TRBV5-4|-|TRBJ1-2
CASSSLVGHYGYTF
TGTGCCAGCAGCTCGCTGGTAGGGCACTATGGCTACACCTTC